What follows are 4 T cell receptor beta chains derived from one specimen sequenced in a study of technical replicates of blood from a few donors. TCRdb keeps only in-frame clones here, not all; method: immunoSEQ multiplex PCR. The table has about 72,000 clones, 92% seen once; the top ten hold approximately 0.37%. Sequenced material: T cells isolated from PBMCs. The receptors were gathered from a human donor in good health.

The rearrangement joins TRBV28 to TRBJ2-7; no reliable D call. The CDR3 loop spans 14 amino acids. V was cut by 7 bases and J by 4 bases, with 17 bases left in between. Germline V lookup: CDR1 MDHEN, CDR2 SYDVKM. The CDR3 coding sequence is TGTGCCAGCAACCTAGGTAGTATTCCTTACGAGCAGTACTTC. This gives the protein CASNLGSIPYEQYF.

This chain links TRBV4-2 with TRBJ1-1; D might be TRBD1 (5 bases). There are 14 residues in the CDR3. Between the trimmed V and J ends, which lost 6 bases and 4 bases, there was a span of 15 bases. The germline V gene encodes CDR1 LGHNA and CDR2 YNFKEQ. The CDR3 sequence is CASSTTGGSTEAFF. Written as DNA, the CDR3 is TGTGCCAGCAGTACTACGGGGGGGAGCACTGAAGCTTTCTTT.

CDR3 DNA: TGTGCCAGCACTGCGGGACTAGCGGAGGGGGAGACCCAGTACTTC. This encodes CASTAGLAEGETQYF. The chain carries TRBV5-6 and TRBJ2-5; 11 bases map to TRBD2. This CDR3 has 15 residues. Germline trimming cut 6 bases from V and 5 bases from J; bases unmatched to any gene: 9. CDR1 SGHDT and CDR2 YYEEEE come from the germline V gene. The full variable domain, with the rest looked up from reference TRBV5-6 and TRBJ2-5, is DAGVTQSPTHLIKTRGQQVTLRCSPKSGHDTVSWYQQALGQGPQFIFQYYEEEERQRGNFPDRFSGHQFPNYSSELNVNALLLGDSALYLCASTAGLAEGETQYFGPGTRLLVL.

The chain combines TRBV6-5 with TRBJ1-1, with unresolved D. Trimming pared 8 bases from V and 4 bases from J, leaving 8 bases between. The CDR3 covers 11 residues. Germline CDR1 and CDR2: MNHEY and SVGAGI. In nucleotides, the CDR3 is TGTGCCAGCTTGAGGTTCACTGAAGCTTTCTTT. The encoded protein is CASLRFTEAFF.